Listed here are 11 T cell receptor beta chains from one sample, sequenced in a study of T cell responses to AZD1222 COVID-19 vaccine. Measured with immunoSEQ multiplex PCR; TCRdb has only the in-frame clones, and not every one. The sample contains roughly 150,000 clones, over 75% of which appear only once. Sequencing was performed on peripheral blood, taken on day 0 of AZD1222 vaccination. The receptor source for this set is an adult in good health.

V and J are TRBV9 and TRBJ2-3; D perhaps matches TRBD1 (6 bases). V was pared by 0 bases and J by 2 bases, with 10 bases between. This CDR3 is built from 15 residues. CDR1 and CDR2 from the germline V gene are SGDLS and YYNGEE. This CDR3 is CASSVEWGPTDTQYF. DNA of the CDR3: TGTGCCAGCAGCGTAGAGTGGGGGCCCACAGATACGCAGTATTTT.

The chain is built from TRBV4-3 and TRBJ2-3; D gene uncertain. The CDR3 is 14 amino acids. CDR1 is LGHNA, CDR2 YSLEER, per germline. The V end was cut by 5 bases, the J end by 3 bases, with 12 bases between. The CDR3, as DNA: TGCGCCAGCAGCTACGGATGGGGAACAGATACGCAGTATTTT. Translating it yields CASSYGWGTDTQYF.

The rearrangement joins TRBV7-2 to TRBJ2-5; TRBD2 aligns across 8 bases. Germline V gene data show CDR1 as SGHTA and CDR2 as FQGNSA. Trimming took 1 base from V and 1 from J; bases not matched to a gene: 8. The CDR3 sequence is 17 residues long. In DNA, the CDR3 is TGTGCCAGCAGCTTAGGGGGGCGCGGGGGGCCCCAAGAGACCCAGTACTTC. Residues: CASSLGGRGGPQETQYF.

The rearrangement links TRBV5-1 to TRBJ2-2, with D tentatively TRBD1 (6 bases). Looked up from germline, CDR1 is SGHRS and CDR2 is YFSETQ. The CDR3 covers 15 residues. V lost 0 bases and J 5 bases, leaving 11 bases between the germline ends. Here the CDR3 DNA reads TGCGCCAGCAGCTTGGAATCCGGACAGACCGGGGAGCTGTTTTTT. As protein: CASSLESGQTGELFF.

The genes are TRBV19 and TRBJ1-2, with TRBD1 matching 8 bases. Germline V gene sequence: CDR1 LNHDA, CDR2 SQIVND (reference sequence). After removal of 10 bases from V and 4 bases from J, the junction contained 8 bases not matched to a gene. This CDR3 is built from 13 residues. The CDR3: CATRQGQAYGYTF. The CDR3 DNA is TGTGCCACAAGACAGGGACAGGCCTATGGCTACACCTTC.

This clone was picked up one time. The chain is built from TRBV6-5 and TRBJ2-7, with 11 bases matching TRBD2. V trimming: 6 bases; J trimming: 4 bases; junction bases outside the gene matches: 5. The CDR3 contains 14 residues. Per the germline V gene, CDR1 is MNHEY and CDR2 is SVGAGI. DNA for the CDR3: TGTGCCAGCAGCGCCACTAGCGGGGGATACGAGCAGTACTTC. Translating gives CASSATSGGYEQYF.

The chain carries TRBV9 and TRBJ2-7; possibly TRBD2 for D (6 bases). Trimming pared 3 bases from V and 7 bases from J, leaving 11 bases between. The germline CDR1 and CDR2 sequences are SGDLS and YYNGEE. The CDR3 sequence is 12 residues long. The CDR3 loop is CASSGPAGEQYF. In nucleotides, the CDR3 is TGTGCCAGCAGCGGGCCGGCGGGGGAGCAGTACTTC.

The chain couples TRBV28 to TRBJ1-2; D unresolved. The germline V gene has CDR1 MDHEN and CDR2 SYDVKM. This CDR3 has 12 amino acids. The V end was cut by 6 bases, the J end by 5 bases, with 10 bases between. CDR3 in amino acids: CASSTLRYGYTF. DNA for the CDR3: TGTGCCAGCAGCACCTTGCGGTATGGCTACACCTTC.

The CDR3 protein is CASKSAAQMGGYTF. The DNA of the CDR3 is TGTGCCAGCAAGTCGGCCGCCCAGATGGGCGGCTACACCTTC. The rearrangement links TRBV6-5 to TRBJ1-2; no clear D gene. The CDR3 is 14 residues long. CDR1 is MNHEY, CDR2 SVGAGI, per germline. The V gene lost 7 bases and the J gene lost 8 bases, with 20 bases spanning the gap.

This CDR3 is CAISEGGYYGYTF. CDR3 nucleotides: TGTGCCATCAGTGAGGGAGGGTACTATGGCTACACCTTC. V usage is TRBV10-3 and J usage is TRBJ1-2; D call uncertain. This CDR3 comprises 13 residues. Germline V gene lookup returns CDR1 ENHRY and CDR2 SYGVKD. V dropped 2 bases and J dropped 3 bases, with 7 bases sitting between them.

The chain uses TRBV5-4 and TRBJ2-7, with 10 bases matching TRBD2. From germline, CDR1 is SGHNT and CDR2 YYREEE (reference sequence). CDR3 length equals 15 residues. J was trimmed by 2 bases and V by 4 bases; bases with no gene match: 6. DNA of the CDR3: TGTGCCAGCAGCCTCATAGCGGGGGGTACCTACGAGCAGTACTTC. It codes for CASSLIAGGTYEQYF.